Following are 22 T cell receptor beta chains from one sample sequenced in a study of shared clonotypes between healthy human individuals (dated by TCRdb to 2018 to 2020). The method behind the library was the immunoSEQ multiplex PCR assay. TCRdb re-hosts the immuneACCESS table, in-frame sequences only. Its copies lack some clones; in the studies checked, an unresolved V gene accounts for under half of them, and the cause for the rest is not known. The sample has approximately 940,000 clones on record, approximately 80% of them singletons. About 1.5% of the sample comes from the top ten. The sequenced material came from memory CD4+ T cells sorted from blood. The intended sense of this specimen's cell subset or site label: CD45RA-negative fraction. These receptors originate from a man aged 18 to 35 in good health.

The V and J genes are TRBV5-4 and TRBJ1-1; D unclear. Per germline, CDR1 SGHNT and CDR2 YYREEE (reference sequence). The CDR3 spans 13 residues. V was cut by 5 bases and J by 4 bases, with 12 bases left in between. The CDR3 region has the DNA TGTGCCAGCAGGGGTGAAAAGGGCACTGAAGCTTTCTTT. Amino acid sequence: CASRGEKGTEAFF.

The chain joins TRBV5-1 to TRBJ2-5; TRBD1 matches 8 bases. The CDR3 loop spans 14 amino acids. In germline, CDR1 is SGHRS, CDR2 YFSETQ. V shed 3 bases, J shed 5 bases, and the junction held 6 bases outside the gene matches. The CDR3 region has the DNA TGCGCCAGCAGCTCGGACAGGGTAAGGGAGACCCAGTACTTC. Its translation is CASSSDRVRETQYF. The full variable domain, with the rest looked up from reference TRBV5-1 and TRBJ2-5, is KAGVTQTPRYLIKTRGQQVTLSCSPISGHRSVSWYQQTPGQGLQFLFEYFSETQRNKGNFPGRFSGRQFSNSRSEMNVSTLELGDSALYLCASSSDRVRETQYFGPGTRLLVL.

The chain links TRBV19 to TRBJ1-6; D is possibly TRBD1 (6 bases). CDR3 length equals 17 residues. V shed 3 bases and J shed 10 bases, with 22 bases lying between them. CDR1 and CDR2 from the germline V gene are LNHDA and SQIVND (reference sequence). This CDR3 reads CASSILGGTQARSPLHF. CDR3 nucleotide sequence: TGTGCCAGTAGTATCTTGGGCGGGACACAAGCTCGATCACCCCTCCACTTT.

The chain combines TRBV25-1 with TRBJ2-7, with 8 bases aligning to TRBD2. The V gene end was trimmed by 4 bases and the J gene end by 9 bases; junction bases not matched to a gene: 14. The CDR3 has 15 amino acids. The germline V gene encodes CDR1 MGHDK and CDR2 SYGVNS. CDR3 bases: TGTGCCAGCAGTGCCCGGGGAGCGGGGGTTCCTGTGCAGTACTTC. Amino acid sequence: CASSARGAGVPVQYF.

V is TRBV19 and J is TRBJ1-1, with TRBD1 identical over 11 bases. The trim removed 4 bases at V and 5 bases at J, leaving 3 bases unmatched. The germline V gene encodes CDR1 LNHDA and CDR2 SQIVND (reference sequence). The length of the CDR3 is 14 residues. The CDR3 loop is CASSTGQGATEAFF. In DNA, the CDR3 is TGTGCCAGTAGTACCGGACAGGGGGCGACTGAAGCTTTCTTT.

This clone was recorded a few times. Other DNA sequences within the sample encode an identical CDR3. As DNA, the CDR3 is TGTGCCAGCAGTTTACAAGATAGCAATCAGCCCCAGCATTTT. It is translated as CASSLQDSNQPQHF. V gene TRBV27 combines with J gene TRBJ1-5; D gene ambiguous. Trimming cost V 2 bases and J 0 bases, with 5 bases left between them. CDR3 size: 14 residues. Looked up from germline, CDR1 is MNHEY and CDR2 is SMNVEV (reference sequence).

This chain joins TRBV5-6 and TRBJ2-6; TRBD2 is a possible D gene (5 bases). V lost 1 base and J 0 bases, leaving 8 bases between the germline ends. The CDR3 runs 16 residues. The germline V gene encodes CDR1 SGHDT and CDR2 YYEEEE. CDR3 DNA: TGTGCCAGCAGCTTGCTAGGGAGCTCTGGGGCCAACGTCCTGACTTTC. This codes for CASSLLGSSGANVLTF. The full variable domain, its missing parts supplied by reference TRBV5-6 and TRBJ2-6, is DAGVTQSPTHLIKTRGQQVTLRCSPKSGHDTVSWYQQALGQGPQFIFQYYEEEERQRGNFPDRFSGHQFPNYSSELNVNALLLGDSALYLCASSLLGSSGANVLTFGAGSRLTVL.

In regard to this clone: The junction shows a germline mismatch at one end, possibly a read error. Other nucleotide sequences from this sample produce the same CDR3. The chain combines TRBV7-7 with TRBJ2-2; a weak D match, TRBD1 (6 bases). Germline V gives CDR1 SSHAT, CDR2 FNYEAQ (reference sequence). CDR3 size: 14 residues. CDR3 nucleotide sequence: TGTGCTAGCAGCTTGGGGACAAACACCGGGGAGCTGTTTTTT. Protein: CASSLGTNTGELFF.

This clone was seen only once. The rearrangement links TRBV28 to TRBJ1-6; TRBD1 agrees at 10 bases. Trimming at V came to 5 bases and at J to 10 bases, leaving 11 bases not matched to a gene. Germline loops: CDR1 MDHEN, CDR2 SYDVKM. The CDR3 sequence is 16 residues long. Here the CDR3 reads CASSQAGTGVDSPLHF. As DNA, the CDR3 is TGTGCCAGCAGTCAGGCCGGGACAGGGGTTGACTCACCCCTCCACTTT.

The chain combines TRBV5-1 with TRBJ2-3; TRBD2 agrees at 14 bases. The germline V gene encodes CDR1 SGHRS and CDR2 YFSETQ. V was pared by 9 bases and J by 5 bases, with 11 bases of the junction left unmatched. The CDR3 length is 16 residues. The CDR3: CATSGGLAGGLDTQYF. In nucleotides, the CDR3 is TGCGCCACTTCGGGAGGACTAGCGGGGGGCTTAGATACGCAGTATTTT.

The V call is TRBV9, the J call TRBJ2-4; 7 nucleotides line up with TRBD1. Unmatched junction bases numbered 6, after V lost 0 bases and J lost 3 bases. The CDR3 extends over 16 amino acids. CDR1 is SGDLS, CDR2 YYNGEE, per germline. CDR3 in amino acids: CASSVGTGERKNIQYF. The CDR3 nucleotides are TGTGCCAGCAGCGTAGGAACAGGGGAGCGCAAAAACATTCAGTACTTC.

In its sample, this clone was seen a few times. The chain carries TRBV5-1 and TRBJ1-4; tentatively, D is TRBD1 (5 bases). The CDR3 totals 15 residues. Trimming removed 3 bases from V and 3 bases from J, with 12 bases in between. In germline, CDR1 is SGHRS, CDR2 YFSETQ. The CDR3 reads CASSSGVLSNEKLFF. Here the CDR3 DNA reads TGCGCCAGCAGCTCGGGGGTGTTATCTAATGAAAAACTGTTTTTT. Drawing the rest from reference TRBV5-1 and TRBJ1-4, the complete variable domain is KAGVTQTPRYLIKTRGQQVTLSCSPISGHRSVSWYQQTPGQGLQFLFEYFSETQRNKGNFPGRFSGRQFSNSRSEMNVSTLELGDSALYLCASSSGVLSNEKLFFGSGTQLSVL.

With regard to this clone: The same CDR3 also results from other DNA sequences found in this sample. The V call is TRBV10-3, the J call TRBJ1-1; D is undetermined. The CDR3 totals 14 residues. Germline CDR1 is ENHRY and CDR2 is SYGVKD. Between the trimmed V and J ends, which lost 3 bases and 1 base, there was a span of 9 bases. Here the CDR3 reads CAISDRGGNTEAFF. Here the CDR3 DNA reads TGTGCCATCAGTGACCGGGGAGGGAACACTGAAGCTTTCTTT.

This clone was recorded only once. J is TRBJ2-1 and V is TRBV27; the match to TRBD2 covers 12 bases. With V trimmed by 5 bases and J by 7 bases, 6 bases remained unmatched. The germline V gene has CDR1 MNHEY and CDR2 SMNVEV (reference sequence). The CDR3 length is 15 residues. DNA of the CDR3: TGTGCCAGCAGTACCCCGACTAGCGGGAGAAATGAGCAGTTCTTC. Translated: CASSTPTSGRNEQFF.

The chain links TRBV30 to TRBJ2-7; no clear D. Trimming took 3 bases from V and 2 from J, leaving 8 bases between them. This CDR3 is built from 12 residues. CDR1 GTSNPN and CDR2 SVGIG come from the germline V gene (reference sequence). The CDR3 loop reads CAWRGLTYEQYF. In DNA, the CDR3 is TGTGCCTGGAGAGGATTGACCTACGAGCAGTACTTC.

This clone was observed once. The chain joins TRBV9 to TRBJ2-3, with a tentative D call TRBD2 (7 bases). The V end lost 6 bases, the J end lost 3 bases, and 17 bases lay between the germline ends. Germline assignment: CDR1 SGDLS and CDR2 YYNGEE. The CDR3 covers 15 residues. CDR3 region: CASNRGAAVTDTQYF. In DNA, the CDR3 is TGTGCCAGCAACCGGGGGGCCGCGGTGACAGATACGCAGTATTTT.

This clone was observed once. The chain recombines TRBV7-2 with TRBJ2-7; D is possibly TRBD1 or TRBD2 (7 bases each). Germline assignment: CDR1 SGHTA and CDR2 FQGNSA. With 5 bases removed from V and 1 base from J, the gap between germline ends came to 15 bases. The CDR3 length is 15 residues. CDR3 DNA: TGTGCCAGCAGCCCCCGACAGGGAGGGTCCTACGAGCAGTACTTC. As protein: CASSPRQGGSYEQYF.

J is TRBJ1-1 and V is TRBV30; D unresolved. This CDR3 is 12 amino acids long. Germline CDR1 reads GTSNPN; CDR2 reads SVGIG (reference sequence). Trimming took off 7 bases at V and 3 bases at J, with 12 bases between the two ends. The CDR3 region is CASGTPYTEAFF. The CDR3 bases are TGTGCCTCGGGCACCCCCTACACTGAAGCTTTCTTT.

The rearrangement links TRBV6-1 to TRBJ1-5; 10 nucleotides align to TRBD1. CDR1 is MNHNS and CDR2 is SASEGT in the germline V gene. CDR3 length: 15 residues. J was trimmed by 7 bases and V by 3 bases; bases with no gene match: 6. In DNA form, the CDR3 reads TGTGCCAGCAGTGAGTTGACAGGGGGCTGGCAGCCCCAGCATTTT. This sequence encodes CASSELTGGWQPQHF.

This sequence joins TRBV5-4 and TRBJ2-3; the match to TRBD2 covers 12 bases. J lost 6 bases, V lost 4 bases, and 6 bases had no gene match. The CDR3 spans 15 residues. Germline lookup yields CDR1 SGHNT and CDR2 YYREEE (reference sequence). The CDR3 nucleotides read TGTGCCAGCAGCCCTAGCGGGAGGGCCTCGGATACGCAGTATTTT. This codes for CASSPSGRASDTQYF.

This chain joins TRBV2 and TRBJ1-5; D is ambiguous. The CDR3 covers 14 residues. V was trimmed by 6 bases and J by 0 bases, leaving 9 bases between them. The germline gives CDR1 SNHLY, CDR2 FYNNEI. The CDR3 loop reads CASRRVDSNQPQHF. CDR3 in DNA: TGTGCCAGCAGAAGAGTAGATAGCAATCAGCCCCAGCATTTT.

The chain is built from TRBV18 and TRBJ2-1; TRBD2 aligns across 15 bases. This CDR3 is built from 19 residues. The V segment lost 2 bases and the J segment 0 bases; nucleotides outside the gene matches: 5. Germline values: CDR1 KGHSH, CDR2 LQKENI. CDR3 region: CASSPRTSGGVISYNEQFF. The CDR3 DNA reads TGTGCCAGCTCACCAAGGACTAGCGGGGGGGTAATCTCCTACAATGAGCAGTTCTTC.